These 20 T cell receptor beta chains share one sample of origin, sequenced in a study of blood T cell repertoires in COVID-19. Sequencing used immunoSEQ multiplex PCR; TCRdb keeps in-frame clones, though not all of them. This sample has around 120,000 clones, with roughly 79% found just once. Sample: peripheral blood. These receptor sequences come from a man in his 70s with acute or convalescent COVID-19.

This clone appeared a few times. The chain has TRBV6-4 and TRBJ2-1; TRBD1 agrees at 7 bases. The CDR3 loop spans 15 amino acids. Trimming took 6 bases from V and 1 from J; bases not matched to a gene: 6. Germline V gene sequence: CDR1 MRHNA, CDR2 SNTAGT. Written as DNA, the CDR3 is TGTGCCAGCAGCACAGGGGCAGAATCCTACAATGAGCAGTTCTTC. It specifies CASSTGAESYNEQFF.

The V call is TRBV11-1, the J call TRBJ2-7; 8 bases align to TRBD1. V shed 1 base and J 0 bases; nucleotides not matched to a gene: 2. The germline V gene has CDR1 SGHAT and CDR2 FQDESV (reference sequence). The CDR3 is 15 amino acids. The CDR3 nucleotides read TGTGCCAGCAGCTTAGTTACAGGGGGCTCCTACGAGCAGTACTTC. Translated, it gives CASSLVTGGSYEQYF.

CDR3 coding DNA: TGTGCCAGCAGTTCGTTCAGAAGGAACACTGAAGCTTTCTTT. Translating it yields CASSSFRRNTEAFF. The chain uses TRBV6-2 or TRBV6-3 and TRBJ1-1; D is uncertain. V shed 4 bases and J shed 1 base, with 10 bases lying between them. Germline V CDR1 and CDR2: MNHEY, SVGEGT. This CDR3 region has 14 residues.

V gene TRBV20-1 combines with J gene TRBJ1-3; D ambiguous. Trimming took 3 bases from V and 0 from J, leaving 9 bases between them. The V gene's germline CDR1 is DFQATT and CDR2 SNEGSKA (reference sequence). The length of the CDR3 is 14 residues. As DNA, the CDR3 is TGCAGTGCTAGTGCCGCGTCCTCTGGAAACACCATATATTTT. The encoded protein is CSASAASSGNTIYF.

As concerns this clone: The germline gene is not matched at one end of the junction; a read error may be the cause. The genes are TRBV29-1 and TRBJ2-3; 13 bases are shared with TRBD2. This CDR3 is 17 amino acids long. CDR1 and CDR2 (germline): SQVTM, ANQGSEA. Here the CDR3 DNA reads TGCAGCGCTGAAGGTTCACTAGCGGGGGGGCCGACAGATACGCAGTATTTT. Encoded protein: CSAEGSLAGGPTDTQYF.

J is TRBJ2-7 and V is TRBV6-5, with 8 bases lining up with TRBD1. CDR3 length: 13 residues. Looked up from germline, CDR1 is MNHEY and CDR2 is SVGAGI. The V and J ends lost 11 bases and 1 base, in that order; junction bases with no gene match: 7. CDR3 in amino acids: CAARRTGSYEQYF. The CDR3 DNA reads as TGTGCCGCCAGAAGGACAGGGTCCTACGAGCAGTACTTC.

The rearrangement joins TRBV11-3 to TRBJ2-7, with 7 bases lining up with TRBD1. Germline loops: CDR1 SGHNT, CDR2 YENEEA. The CDR3 totals 16 residues. Trimming took 1 base from V and 1 from J; bases not matched to a gene: 7. For the CDR3, the DNA is TGTGCCAGCAGCTTAGCGCCGGGACAGTCTTCCTACGAGCAGTACTTC. Its translation is CASSLAPGQSSYEQYF.

The J gene is TRBJ1-2, the V gene TRBV5-4; D might be TRBD1 (6 bases). Trimming cost V 4 bases and J 1 base, with 14 bases left between them. The CDR3 contains 15 residues. Germline V CDR1 and CDR2: SGHNT, YYREEE (reference sequence). The CDR3 protein is CASSPDRPLNYGYTF. CDR3 in DNA: TGTGCCAGCAGCCCGGACAGACCCCTTAACTATGGCTACACCTTC.

The J gene is TRBJ2-2, the V gene TRBV5-1, with D unclear. The germline V and J ends were trimmed by 0 bases and 2 bases, with 8 bases remaining between them. Germline V gene lookup returns CDR1 SGHRS and CDR2 YFSETQ. This CDR3 has 15 amino acids. CDR3 nucleotides: TGCGCCAGCAGCTTGGATTCCTTTAACACCGGGGAGCTGTTTTTT. This codes for CASSLDSFNTGELFF.

The chain is built from TRBV5-1 and TRBJ1-5, with 7 nucleotides matching TRBD1. The length of the CDR3 is 15 residues. V gave up 0 bases and J gave up 10 bases; unmatched junction bases: 10. Germline assignment: CDR1 SGHRS and CDR2 YFSETQ. The CDR3 bases are TGCGCCAGCAGCTTGGACCCCCGAGGGACAGAACCCCAGCATTTT. This translates into CASSLDPRGTEPQHF.

This rearrangement joins TRBV25-1 to TRBJ1-2; weak D call: TRBD1 (6 bases). V lost 6 bases and J lost 5, with 16 bases in between. CDR1 is MGHDK and CDR2 is SYGVNS in the germline V gene. There are 14 residues in the CDR3. The DNA of the CDR3 is TGTGCCAGCAGCCCAGGGGTCGACAGATATGGCTACACCTTC. Its translation: CASSPGVDRYGYTF.

The CDR3 spells CASSLEQGGDYGYTF. The CDR3 DNA reads TGCGCCAGCAGCTTGGAACAGGGTGGAGACTATGGCTACACCTTC. This chain uses TRBV5-1 with TRBJ1-2, with TRBD1 as a possible D gene (6 bases). The CDR3 is 15 amino acids. CDR1 is SGHRS, CDR2 YFSETQ, per germline. Trimming took 0 bases from V and 3 from J, leaving 12 bases between them.

This chain connects TRBV9 to TRBJ2-1, with TRBD2 identical over 8 bases. Germline CDR1 reads SGDLS; CDR2 reads YYNGEE. The CDR3 length is 16 residues. With 4 bases clipped from V and 7 bases from J, the junction kept 13 bases outside the gene matches. In DNA form, the CDR3 reads TGTGCCAGCAGCCCCCGGAGCGGGGGATTTGGTAATGAGCAGTTCTTC. Protein sequence: CASSPRSGGFGNEQFF.

The gene calls are TRBV3-1 (or the pseudogene TRBV3-2) and TRBJ1-1; D gene ambiguous. The CDR3 has 12 amino acids. V lost 1 base and J lost 8, with 8 bases in between. Germline CDR1 LGHDT, CDR2 YNNKEL (reference sequence). The CDR3 sequence is CASSQVAREAFF. DNA of the CDR3: TGTGCCAGCAGCCAAGTAGCTAGAGAAGCTTTCTTT.

This clone was observed a few times. The V gene is TRBV9, the J gene TRBJ1-2; D is possibly TRBD1 (5 bases). Germline-derived CDR1 and CDR2 are SGDLS and YYNGEE. The CDR3 length is 16 residues. Trimming cost V 0 bases and J 8 bases, with 20 bases left between them. The CDR3 coding sequence is TGTGCCAGCAGCGTAGGTCGCATGGGGCAGGGAGGCGGCTACACCTTC. Its protein is CASSVGRMGQGGGYTF.

The chain uses TRBV6-5 and TRBJ1-2, with 8 bases identical to TRBD1. The CDR3 has 13 residues. Looked up from germline, CDR1 is MNHEY and CDR2 is SVGAGI. V lost 4 bases and J lost 13; bases outside the gene matches: 11. The DNA for the CDR3 is TGTGCCAGCAGTTCCCGGACAGGGCCTATTCCCACCTTC. Translated: CASSSRTGPIPTF.

This chain's CDR3 is CASSQDPAASSYEQYF. CDR3 DNA sequence: TGCGCCAGCAGCCAAGATCCAGCGGCCAGCTCCTACGAGCAGTACTTC. V usage is TRBV4-3 and J usage is TRBJ2-7, with a possible D match to TRBD2 (5 bases). CDR1 LGHNA and CDR2 YSLEER come from the germline V gene. V dropped 0 bases and J dropped 0 bases, with 12 bases sitting between them. There are 16 residues in the CDR3.

The gene calls are TRBV28 and TRBJ1-2; D not resolved. Per the germline V gene, CDR1 is MDHEN and CDR2 is SYDVKM. V lost 5 bases, J lost 1 base, and 8 bases lay in between. There are 13 residues in the CDR3. The DNA of the CDR3 is TGTGCCAGCAGTCCATCAAATAACTATGGCTACACCTTC. Protein sequence: CASSPSNNYGYTF.

This sequence joins TRBV15 and TRBJ1-6; D uncertain. Germline CDR1 reads LNHNV; CDR2 reads YYDKDF (reference sequence). The CDR3 loop spans 16 amino acids. The germline V and J ends were trimmed by 6 bases and 0 bases, with 12 bases remaining between them. The chain's CDR3 is CATRGGRSSYNSPLHF. The CDR3 nucleotides read TGTGCCACCAGGGGCGGGAGAAGCTCCTATAATTCACCCCTCCACTTT.

The CDR3 is CAISESKGMVTDTQYF. The CDR3 DNA reads TGTGCCATCAGTGAGTCTAAGGGGATGGTTACAGATACGCAGTATTTT. The rearrangement joins TRBV10-3 to TRBJ2-3, with D perhaps TRBD1 (5 bases). The CDR3 has 16 residues. CDR1 and CDR2 (germline): ENHRY, SYGVKD. V lost 0 bases, J lost 3 bases, and 13 bases lay in between.